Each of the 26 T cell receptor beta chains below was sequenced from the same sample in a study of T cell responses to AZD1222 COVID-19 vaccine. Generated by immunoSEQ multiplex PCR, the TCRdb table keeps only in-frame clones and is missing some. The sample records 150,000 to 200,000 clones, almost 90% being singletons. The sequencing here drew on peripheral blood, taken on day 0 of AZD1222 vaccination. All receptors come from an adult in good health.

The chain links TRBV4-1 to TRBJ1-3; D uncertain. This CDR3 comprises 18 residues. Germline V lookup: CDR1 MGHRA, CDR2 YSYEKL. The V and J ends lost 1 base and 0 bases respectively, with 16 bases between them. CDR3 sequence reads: CASSQVGRKPASGNTIYF. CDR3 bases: TGCGCCAGCAGCCAAGTGGGTAGGAAACCGGCCTCTGGAAACACCATATATTTT.

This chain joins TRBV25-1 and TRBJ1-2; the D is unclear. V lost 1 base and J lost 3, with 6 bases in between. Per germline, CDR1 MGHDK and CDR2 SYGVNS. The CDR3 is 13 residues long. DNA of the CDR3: TGTGCCAGCAGTGAATTGGATTACTATGGCTACACCTTC. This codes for CASSELDYYGYTF.

CDR3 nucleotide sequence: TGTGCCAGCAGCTTAGATCAGGGCCCCTCCTACGAGCAGTACTTC. Residues: CASSLDQGPSYEQYF. V gene TRBV11-2 combines with J gene TRBJ2-7; a weak D match, TRBD1 (5 bases). V was trimmed by 0 bases and J by 0 bases, leaving 9 bases between them. CDR1 is SGHAT and CDR2 is FQNNGV in the germline V gene. The CDR3 spans 15 residues.

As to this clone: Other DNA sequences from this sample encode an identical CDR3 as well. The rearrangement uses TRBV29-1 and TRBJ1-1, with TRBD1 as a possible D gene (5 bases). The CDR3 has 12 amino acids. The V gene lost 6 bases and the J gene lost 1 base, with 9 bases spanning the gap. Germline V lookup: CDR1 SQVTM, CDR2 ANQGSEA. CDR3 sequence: CSVSRGNTEAFF. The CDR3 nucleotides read TGCAGCGTCTCTAGGGGGAACACTGAAGCTTTCTTT.

The CDR3 protein is CASTRAPDSYEQYF. The CDR3, as DNA: TGTGCCAGCACAAGGGCCCCAGACTCCTACGAGCAGTACTTC. V usage is TRBV6-5 and J usage is TRBJ2-7; D gene uncertain. CDR1 MNHEY and CDR2 SVGAGI come from the germline V gene. CDR3 length: 14 residues. Trimming stripped 7 bases from V and 0 bases from J, with 13 bases between.

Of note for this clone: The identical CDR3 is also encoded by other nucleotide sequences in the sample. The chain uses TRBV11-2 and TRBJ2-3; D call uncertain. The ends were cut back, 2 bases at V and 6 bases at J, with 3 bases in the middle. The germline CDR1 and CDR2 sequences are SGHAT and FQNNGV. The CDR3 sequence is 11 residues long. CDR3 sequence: CASSLTDTQYF. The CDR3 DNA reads TGTGCCAGCAGCTTAACCGATACGCAGTATTTT.

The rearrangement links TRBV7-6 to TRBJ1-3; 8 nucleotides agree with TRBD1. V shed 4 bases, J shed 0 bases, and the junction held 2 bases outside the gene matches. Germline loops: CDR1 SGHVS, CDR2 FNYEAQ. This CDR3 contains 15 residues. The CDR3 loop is CASSSDRASGNTIYF. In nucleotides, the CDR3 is TGTGCCAGCAGCTCGGACAGGGCCTCTGGAAACACCATATATTTT.

DNA for the CDR3: TGTGCCAGCAGCTCAACAGGGTCCAATCAGCCCCAGCATTTT. It translates to CASSSTGSNQPQHF. The rearrangement links TRBV7-8 to TRBJ1-5, with TRBD1 as a possible D gene (6 bases). The V gene lost 4 bases and the J gene lost 3 bases, with 10 bases spanning the gap. Germline CDR1 is SGHVS and CDR2 is FQNEAQ. The length of the CDR3 is 14 residues.

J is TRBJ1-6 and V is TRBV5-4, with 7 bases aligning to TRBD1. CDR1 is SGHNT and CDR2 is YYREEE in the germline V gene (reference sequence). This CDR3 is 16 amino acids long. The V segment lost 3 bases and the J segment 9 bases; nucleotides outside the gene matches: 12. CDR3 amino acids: CASSSRGEPPGSPLHF. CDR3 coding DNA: TGTGCCAGCAGCTCCAGGGGGGAGCCCCCGGGTTCACCCCTCCACTTT.

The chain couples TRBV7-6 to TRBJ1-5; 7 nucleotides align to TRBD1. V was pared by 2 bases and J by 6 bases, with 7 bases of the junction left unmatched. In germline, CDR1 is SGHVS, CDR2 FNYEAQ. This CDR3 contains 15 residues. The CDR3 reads CASSLRQGSGQPQHF. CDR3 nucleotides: TGTGCCAGCAGCTTACGACAGGGAAGCGGTCAGCCCCAGCATTTT.

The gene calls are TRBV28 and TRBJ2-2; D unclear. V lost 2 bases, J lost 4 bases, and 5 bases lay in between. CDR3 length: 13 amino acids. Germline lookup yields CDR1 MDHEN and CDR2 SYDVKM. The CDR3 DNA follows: TGTGCCAGCAGTTTAGGCCGCACCGGGGAGCTGTTTTTT. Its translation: CASSLGRTGELFF.

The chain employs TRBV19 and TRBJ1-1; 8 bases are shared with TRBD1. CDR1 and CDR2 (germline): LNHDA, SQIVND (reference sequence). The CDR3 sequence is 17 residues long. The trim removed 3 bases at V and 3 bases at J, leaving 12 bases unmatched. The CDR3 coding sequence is TGTGCCAGTAGTATTTCCCGTCAGGGGGCATATGACACTGAAGCTTTCTTT. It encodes CASSISRQGAYDTEAFF.

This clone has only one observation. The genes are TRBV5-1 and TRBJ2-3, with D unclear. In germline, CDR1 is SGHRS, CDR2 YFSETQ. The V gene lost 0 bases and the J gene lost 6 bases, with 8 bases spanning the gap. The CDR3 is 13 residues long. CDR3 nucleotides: TGCGCCAGCAGCTTGGACTTATCGGATACGCAGTATTTT. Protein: CASSLDLSDTQYF.

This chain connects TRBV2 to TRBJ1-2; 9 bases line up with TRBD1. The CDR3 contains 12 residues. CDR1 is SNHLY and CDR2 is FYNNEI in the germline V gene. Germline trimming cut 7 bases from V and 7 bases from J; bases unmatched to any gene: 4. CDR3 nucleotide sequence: TGTGCCAGCATGGGGGACAGGGCTGGCTACACCTTC. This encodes CASMGDRAGYTF.

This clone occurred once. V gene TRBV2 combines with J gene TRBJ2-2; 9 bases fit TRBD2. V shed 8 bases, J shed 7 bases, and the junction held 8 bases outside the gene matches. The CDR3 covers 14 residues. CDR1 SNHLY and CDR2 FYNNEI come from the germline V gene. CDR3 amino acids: CASSGGGAGGELFF. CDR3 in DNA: TGTGCCAGCTCAGGCGGGGGGGCCGGCGGGGAGCTGTTTTTT.

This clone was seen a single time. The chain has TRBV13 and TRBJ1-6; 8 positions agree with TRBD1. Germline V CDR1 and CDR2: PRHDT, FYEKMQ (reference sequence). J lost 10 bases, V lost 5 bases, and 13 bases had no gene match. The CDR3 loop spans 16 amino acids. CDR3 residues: CASSAYRGSILSPLHF. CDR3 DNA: TGTGCCAGCAGCGCATACAGGGGGAGCATCTTGTCACCCCTCCACTTT. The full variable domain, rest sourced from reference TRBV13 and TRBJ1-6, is AAGVIQSPRHLIKEKRETATLKCYPIPRHDTVYWYQQGPGQDPQFLISFYEKMQSDKGSIPDRFSAQQFSDYHSELNMSSLELGDSALYFCASSAYRGSILSPLHFGNGTRLTVT.

The CDR3 DNA follows: TGTGCCAGCAGTTACTCAGCGGACACCCACTCCTACGAGCAGTACTTC. Translating gives CASSYSADTHSYEQYF. The chain carries TRBV6-2 or TRBV6-3 and TRBJ2-7, with D perhaps TRBD1 or TRBD2 (5 bases each). The germline gives CDR1 MNHEY, CDR2 SVGEGT. This CDR3 is built from 16 residues. Trimming took 0 bases from V and 0 from J, leaving 12 bases between them.

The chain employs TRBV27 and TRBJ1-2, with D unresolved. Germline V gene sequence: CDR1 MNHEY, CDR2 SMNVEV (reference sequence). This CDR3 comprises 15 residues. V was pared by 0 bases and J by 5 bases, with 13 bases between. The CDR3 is CASSLSVGGWYGYTF. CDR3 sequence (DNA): TGTGCCAGCAGTTTATCCGTAGGAGGGTGGTATGGCTACACCTTC.

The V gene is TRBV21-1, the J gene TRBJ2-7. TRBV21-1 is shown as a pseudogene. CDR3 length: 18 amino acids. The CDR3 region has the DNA TGTGCCAGCAGCAAAAGGGATCGCGAGGAAGTAAGACTCTACGAGCAGTACTTC. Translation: CASSKRDREEVRLYEQYF.

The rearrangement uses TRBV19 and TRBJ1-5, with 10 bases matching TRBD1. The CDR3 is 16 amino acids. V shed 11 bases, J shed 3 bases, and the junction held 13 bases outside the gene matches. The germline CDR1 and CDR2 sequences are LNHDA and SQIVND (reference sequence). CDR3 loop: CASSLRDRGYNQPQHF. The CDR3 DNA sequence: TGTGCCTCGTCGCTCCGGGACAGGGGCTACAATCAGCCCCAGCATTTT.

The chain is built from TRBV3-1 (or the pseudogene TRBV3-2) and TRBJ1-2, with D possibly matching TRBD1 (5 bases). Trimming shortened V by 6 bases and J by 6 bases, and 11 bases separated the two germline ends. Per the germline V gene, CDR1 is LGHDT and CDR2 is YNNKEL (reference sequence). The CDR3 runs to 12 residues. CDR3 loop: CASRGARNGYTF. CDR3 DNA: TGTGCCAGCAGAGGGGCTAGGAATGGCTACACCTTC.

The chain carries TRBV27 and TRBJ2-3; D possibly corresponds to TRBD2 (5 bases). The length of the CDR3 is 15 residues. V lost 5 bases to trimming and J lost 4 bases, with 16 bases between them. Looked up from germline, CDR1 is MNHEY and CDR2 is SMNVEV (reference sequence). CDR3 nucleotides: TGTGCCAGCAGTGGGTCCACGGGAAGAGCAGATACGCAGTATTTT. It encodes CASSGSTGRADTQYF.

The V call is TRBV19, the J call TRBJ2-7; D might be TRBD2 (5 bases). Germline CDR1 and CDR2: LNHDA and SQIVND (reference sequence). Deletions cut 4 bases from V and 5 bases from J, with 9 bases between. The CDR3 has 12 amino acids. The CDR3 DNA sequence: TGTGCCAGTAGTAGCGCGAGGGACGAGCAGTACTTC. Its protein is CASSSARDEQYF.

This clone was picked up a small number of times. The CDR3 protein is CATRDTGGGNQPQHF. CDR3 coding DNA: TGTGCCACCAGGGACACAGGGGGTGGCAATCAGCCCCAGCATTTT. The chain carries TRBV15 and TRBJ1-5, with 8 bases that match TRBD1. The CDR3 covers 15 residues. V lost 6 bases, J lost 2 bases, and 6 bases stayed unmatched. The germline gives CDR1 LNHNV, CDR2 YYDKDF (reference sequence). The full variable domain, its missing parts supplied by reference TRBV15 and TRBJ1-5, is DAMVIQNPRYQVTQFGKPVTLSCSQTLNHNVMYWYQQKSSQAPKLLFHYYDKDFNNEADTPDNFQSRRPNTSFCFLDIRSPGLGDTAMYLCATRDTGGGNQPQHFGDGTRLSIL.

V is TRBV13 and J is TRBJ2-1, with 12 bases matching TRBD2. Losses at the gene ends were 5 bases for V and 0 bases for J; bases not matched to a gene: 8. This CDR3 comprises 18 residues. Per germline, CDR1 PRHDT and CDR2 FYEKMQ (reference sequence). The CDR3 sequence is CASSPGLAGTFSYNEQFF. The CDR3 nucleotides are TGTGCCAGCAGCCCGGGACTAGCGGGTACCTTCTCCTACAATGAGCAGTTCTTC.

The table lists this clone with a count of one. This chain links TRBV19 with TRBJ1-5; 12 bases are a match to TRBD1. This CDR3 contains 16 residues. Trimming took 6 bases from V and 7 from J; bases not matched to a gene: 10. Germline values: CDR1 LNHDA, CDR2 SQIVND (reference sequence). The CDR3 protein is CASSPWGQGAGQPQHF. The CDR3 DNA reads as TGTGCCAGTAGCCCTTGGGGACAGGGGGCTGGGCAGCCCCAGCATTTT.